This T cell receptor beta chain was retrieved from a study of OX40 agonist ivuxolimab in advanced cancers. Data came from immunoSEQ multiplex PCR; TCRdb stores just in-frame clones and leaves some out. The sample contains more than 75,000 clones, about 88% of which appear only once. CDR1 and CDR2 (germline): SGHTA, FQGNSA. The CDR3 is 14 amino acids. Trimming left V 1 base short and J 6 bases short, with 7 bases between. This TCR was recovered from an adult with an advanced solid tumor such as melanoma, head and neck, liver or kidney cancer. The material sequenced was CD4+ or CD8+ T cells sorted from blood, taken in a trial of the OX40 agonist ivuxolimab. The rearrangement uses TRBV7-2 and TRBJ1-6; no clear D. The CDR3 region is CASSLGGSNSPLHF. CDR3 DNA: TGTGCCAGCAGCTTAGGAGGTAGTAATTCACCCCTCCACTTT. The full variable domain, in which reference TRBV7-2 and TRBJ1-6 provide the parts outside the CDR3, is GAGVSQSPSNKVTEKGKDVELRCDPISGHTALYWYRQSLGQGLEFLIYFQGNSAPDKSGLPSDRFSAERTGGSVSTLTIQRTQQEDSAVYLCASSLGGSNSPLHFGNGTRLTVT.